Described below is a single T cell receptor (beta chain) sequence and its context. Its antigen remains unidentified. Compared with germline, one end of the junction differs, possibly owing to a read error. Germline V CDR1 and CDR2: SEHNR, FQNEAQ (reference sequence). This CDR3 region has 15 residues. 13 Jbeta primers and 60 Vbeta primers were used for the PCR. Clones were sequenced by immunoSEQ multiplex PCR, and TCRdb holds only the in-frame ones, with some missing. This table holds about 150,000 clones, 79% found once. These data are taken from a study of cytomegalovirus exposure and HLA in healthy donors. Study findings and constraints: Sequencing depth roughly uniform across donors was assumed in presence/absence analyses. A later analysis by the authors found several of the most significant clusters apparently linked to common viral pathogens.

V gene TRBV7-9 combines with J gene TRBJ1-6; D gene uncertain. This clonotype originated in a man aged 50-60 years in good health and CMV-seropositive. The sample comprised PBMCs. CDR3 DNA sequence: TGTTCCAGCAGCCCTGAGGGCTCCTATAATTCACCCCTCCACTTT. Amino acids: CSSSPEGSYNSPLHF.